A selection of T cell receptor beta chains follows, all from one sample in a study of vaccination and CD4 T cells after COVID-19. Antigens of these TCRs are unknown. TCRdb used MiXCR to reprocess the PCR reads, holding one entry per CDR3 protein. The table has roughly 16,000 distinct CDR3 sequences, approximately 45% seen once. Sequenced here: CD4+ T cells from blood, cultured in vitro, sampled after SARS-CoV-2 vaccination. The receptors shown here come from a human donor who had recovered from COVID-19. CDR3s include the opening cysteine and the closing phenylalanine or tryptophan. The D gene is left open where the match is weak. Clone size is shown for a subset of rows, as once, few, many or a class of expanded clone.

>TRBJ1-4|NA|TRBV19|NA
CASQGLAGTNEKLFF
TGTGCCAGTCAAGGTTTGGCCGGCACTAATGAAAAACTGTTTTTT
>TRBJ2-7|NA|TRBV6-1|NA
CASSEEGTSPYEQYF
TGTGCCAGCAGTGAAGAAGGGACGTCACCCTACGAGCAGTACTTC
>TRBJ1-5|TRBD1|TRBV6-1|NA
CASSAVTGGNQPQHF
TGTGCCAGCAGTGCAGTCACAGGGGGCAATCAGCCCCAGCATTTT
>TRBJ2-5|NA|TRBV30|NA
CAWSVSLAGTETQYF
TGTGCCTGGAGTGTTTCTCTCGCAGGGACGGAGACCCAGTACTTC
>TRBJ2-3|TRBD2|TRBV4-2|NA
CASSQDSTSGDTQYF
TGTGCCAGCAGCCAAGATTCGACTAGCGGAGATACGCAGTATTTT
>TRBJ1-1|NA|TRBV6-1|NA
CAKNRVNTEAFF
TGTGCCAAGAATAGGGTTAACACTGAAGCTTTCTTT
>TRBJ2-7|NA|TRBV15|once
CATSRDRGREQYF
TGTGCCACCAGCAGAGATCGGGGTCGCGAGCAGTACTTC
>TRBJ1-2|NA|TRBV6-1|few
CARRTAGYGYTF
TGTGCCAGACGGACAGCGGGCTATGGCTACACCTTC
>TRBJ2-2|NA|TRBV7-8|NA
CASRHRDYTGELFF
TGTGCCAGCAGACACAGAGACTACACCGGGGAGCTGTTTTTT
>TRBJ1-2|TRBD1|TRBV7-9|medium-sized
CASSLSGQGFGYTF
TGTGCCAGCAGCTTATCGGGACAGGGCTTTGGCTACACCTTC
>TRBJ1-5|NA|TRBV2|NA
CASSAEGNQPQHF
TGTGCCAGCAGTGCCGAGGGCAATCAGCCCCAGCATTTT
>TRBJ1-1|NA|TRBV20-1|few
CSAASGNTEAFF
TGCAGTGCCGCGTCCGGGAACACTGAAGCTTTCTTT
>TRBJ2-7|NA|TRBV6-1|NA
CASLGRSYEQYF
TGTGCCAGCTTGGGGCGTTCCTACGAGCAGTACTTC
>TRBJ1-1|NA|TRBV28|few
CASSLLGRAFF
TGTGCCAGCAGTTTACTCGGTAGGGCTTTCTTT
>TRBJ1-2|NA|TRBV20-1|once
CSAPLETNYYGYTF
TGCAGTGCTCCCTTGGAAACGAACTACTATGGCTACACCTTC
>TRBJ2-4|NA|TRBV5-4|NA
CASSNPGGARNIQYF
TGTGCCAGCTCAAACCCGGGGGGCGCGAGGAACATTCAGTACTTC
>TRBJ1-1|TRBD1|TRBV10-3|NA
CATVGQGNTEAFF
TGTGCCACTGTCGGACAGGGGAACACTGAAGCTTTCTTT
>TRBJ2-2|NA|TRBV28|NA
CASSWGGADTGELFF
TGTGCCAGCAGCTGGGGGGGGGCAGACACCGGGGAGCTGTTTTTT
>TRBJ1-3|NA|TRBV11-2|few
CASSPPSGNTIYF
TGTGCCAGCAGCCCTCCCTCTGGAAACACCATATATTTT
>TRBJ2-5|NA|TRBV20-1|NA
CRPDRSQETQYF
TGCAGGCCAGACAGGAGCCAAGAGACCCAGTACTTC
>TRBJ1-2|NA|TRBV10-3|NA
CAISETGNYGYTF
TGTGCCATCAGTGAGACAGGGAACTATGGCTACACCTTC
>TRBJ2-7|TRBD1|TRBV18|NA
CASSPGQGSSYEQYF
TGTGCCAGCTCACCGGGACAGGGGTCTTCCTACGAGCAGTACTTC
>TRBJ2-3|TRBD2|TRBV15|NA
CATSRLAGRDTQYF
TGTGCCACCAGCAGACTAGCGGGGAGAGATACGCAGTATTTT
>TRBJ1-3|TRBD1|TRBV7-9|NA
CASSAPGQSSGNTIYF
TGTGCCAGCAGCGCACCGGGACAGTCCTCTGGAAACACCATATATTTT